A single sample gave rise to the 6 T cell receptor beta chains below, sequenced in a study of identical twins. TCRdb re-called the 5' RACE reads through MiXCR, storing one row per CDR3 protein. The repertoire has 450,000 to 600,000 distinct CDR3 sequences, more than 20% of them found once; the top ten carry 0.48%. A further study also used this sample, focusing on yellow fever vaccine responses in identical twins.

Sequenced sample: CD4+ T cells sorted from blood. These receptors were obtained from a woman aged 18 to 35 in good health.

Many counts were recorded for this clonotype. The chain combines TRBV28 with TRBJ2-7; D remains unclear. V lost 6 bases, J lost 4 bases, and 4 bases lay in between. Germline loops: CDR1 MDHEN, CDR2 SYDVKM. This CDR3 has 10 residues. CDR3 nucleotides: TGTGCCAGCAGATCGTACGAGCAGTACTTC. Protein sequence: CASRSYEQYF.

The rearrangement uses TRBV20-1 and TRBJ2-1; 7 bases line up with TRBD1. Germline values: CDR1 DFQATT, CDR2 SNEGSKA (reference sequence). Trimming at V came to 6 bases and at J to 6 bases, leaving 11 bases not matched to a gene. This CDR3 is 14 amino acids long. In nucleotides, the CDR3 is TGCAGTGCGACGACAGGGACCCTACTCAATGAGCAGTTCTTC. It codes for CSATTGTLLNEQFF.

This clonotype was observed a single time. The CDR3 here is CASSQDPRTSGHTGELFF. CDR3 sequence (DNA): TGTGCCAGCAGCCAGGACCCAAGGACTAGCGGGCACACCGGGGAGCTGTTTTTT. The chain uses TRBV3-1 and TRBJ2-2, with 11 bases identical to TRBD2. Germline V lookup: CDR1 LGHDT, CDR2 YNNKEL (reference sequence). Trimming at V came to 3 bases and at J to 3 bases, leaving 9 bases not matched to a gene. CDR3 length: 18 amino acids.

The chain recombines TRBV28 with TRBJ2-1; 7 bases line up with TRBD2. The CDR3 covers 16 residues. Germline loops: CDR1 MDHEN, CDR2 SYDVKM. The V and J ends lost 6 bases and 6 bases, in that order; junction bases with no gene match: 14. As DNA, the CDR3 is TGTGCCAGCAGCACCTCATCGGGGGGATTTTTCAATGAGCAGTTCTTC. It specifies CASSTSSGGFFNEQFF.

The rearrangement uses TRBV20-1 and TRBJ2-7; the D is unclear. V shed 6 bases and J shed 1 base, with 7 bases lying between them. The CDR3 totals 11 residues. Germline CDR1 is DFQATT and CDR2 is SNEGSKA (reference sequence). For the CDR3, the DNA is TGCAGTGCAGACCATTCCTACGAGCAGTACGTC. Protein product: CSADHSYEQYV.

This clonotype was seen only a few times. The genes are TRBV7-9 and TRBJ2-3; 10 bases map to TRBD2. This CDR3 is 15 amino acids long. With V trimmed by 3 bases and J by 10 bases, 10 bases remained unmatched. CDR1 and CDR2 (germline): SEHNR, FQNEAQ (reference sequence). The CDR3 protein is CASSLIAGGGNAQYF. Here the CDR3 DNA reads TGTGCCAGCAGCTTGATAGCGGGAGGAGGCAACGCGCAGTATTTT.